Listed below are T cell receptor beta chains from one sample, sequenced in a study of blood T cells in healthy people across ages. TCRdb recomputed calls from the 5' RACE reads with MiXCR, one row per CDR3 protein. The table records 1.5 million to 2 million distinct CDR3 sequences, roughly 32% of them present only once. Sequencing was carried out using blood. These receptor sequences come from a woman aged 25 to 39 in good health. Each CDR3 is given with its conserved first and last residue. The order of the fields is V gene, D gene, J gene, clone size, CDR3 DNA, CDR3 protein. The D gene is left open where the match is weak. The listing skips clone size in some rows; elsewhere it reads once, few, many or a size class.

TRBV4-1	.	TRBJ1-2	many	TGCGCCAGCAGCCAAGAGGGGCGGCCCTATGGCTACACCTTC	CASSQEGRPYGYTF
TRBV7-6	.	TRBJ1-5	.	TGTGCCAGCAGCTTAGGTGGGGTAGGTCAGCCCCAGCATTTT	CASSLGGVGQPQHF
TRBV7-9	.	TRBJ2-1	few	TGTGCCAGCAGCACGGACTACAATGAGCAGTTCTTC	CASSTDYNEQFF
TRBV30	TRBD2	TRBJ2-5	.	TGTGCCTGGAGGGAGGCGGGGGGGCAGGAGACCCAGTACTTC	CAWREAGGQETQYF
TRBV20-1	.	TRBJ1-1	.	TGCAGTGCTACCCTAATCGCGGGACGGAACACTGAAGCTTTCTTT	CSATLIAGRNTEAFF
TRBV12-3/TRBV12-4	.	TRBJ1-1	.	TGTGCCAGCAGTTTTACGCATCTGGGGAGTCCCGTGAACACTGAAGCTTTCTTT	CASSFTHLGSPVNTEAFF
TRBV20-1	.	TRBJ2-3	many	TGCAGTGCTAGAGGGGGATCAACGGCCACAGATACGCAGTATTTT	CSARGGSTATDTQYF
TRBV3-1	TRBD2	TRBJ2-3	few	TGTGCCAGCAGCCAACAGCTCCTAGGACTAGCCGCGGGGGATACGCAGTATTTT	CASSQQLLGLAAGDTQYF
TRBV2	.	TRBJ2-5	.	TGTGCCATCATTAGGGGGACTGCACAAGAGACCCAGTACTTC	CAIIRGTAQETQYF
TRBV5-1	.	TRBJ1-5	few	TGCGCCAGCAGCTCACATGGGGGAAGGGAGCCCCAGCATTTT	CASSSHGGREPQHF
TRBV20-1	.	TRBJ2-2	few	TGCAGTGCTACAGCAGGGAGGACCGGGGAGCTGTTTTTT	CSATAGRTGELFF
TRBV7-2	.	TRBJ2-1	few	TGTGCCAGCAGCAGACGTTTTAATGAGCAGTTCTTC	CASSRRFNEQFF
TRBV7-2	TRBD2	TRBJ2-3	.	TGTGCCAGCAGCTACTCGGGGGGGGGAGATACGCAGTATTTT	CASSYSGGGDTQYF
TRBV2	TRBD1	TRBJ1-1	.	TGTGCCAGCTTCTCGCGGACAGGGCCTCGTGAAACATCGAACACTGAAGCTTTCTTT	CASFSRTGPRETSNTEAFF
TRBV9	.	TRBJ2-1	.	TGTGCCAGCAGCGTAGGAAGGAGGAGTGAGCAGTTCTTC	CASSVGRRSEQFF
TRBV19	.	TRBJ2-5	.	TGTGCCAGTAGTTCGTCGGGGAACCAAGAGACCCAGTACTTC	CASSSSGNQETQYF
TRBV7-2	TRBD1	TRBJ1-6	.	TGTGCCAGCAGCTTAGGTGGACAGGTTCCCTCACCCCTCCACTTT	CASSLGGQVPSPLHF
TRBV2	.	TRBJ2-7	.	TGTGCCAGCAGCGAGACAGGAGCGCTCTACGAGCAGTACTTC	CASSETGALYEQYF
TRBV2	.	TRBJ2-1	.	TGTGCCAGCAGTGACGTGGCTAGTTCCTACAATGAGCAGTTCTTC	CASSDVASSYNEQFF
TRBV6-2/TRBV6-3	.	TRBJ2-1	few	TGTGCCAGCAGTGCCCTGGTCCTCCACATCTACAATGAGCAGTTCTTC	CASSALVLHIYNEQFF
TRBV7-8	TRBD2	TRBJ2-1	.	TGTGCCAGCAGCGGACTAGCGGGAGAGGGGGAGCAGTTCTTC	CASSGLAGEGEQFF
TRBV13	.	TRBJ2-5	few	TGTGCCAGCAGCTACAAACGGACAGTTCAAGAGACCCAGTACTTC	CASSYKRTVQETQYF
TRBV5-1	.	TRBJ2-4	.	TGCGCCAGCAGCTTGGTCCCAGGGGGGGCCAAAAACATTCAGTACTTC	CASSLVPGGAKNIQYF
TRBV7-3	TRBD2	TRBJ2-7	few	TGTGCCAGCAGCTTAACGCTGGAACTAGCGGGGTCCTACGAGCAGTACTTC	CASSLTLELAGSYEQYF
TRBV20-1	TRBD2	TRBJ2-1	once	TGCAGTGCCACCACCCTAACTAGCGGCTCCTACAATGAGCAGTTCTTC	CSATTLTSGSYNEQFF
TRBV5-1	.	TRBJ1-1	.	TGCGCCAGCAGCCAGCAGATAAACACTGAAGCTTTCTTT	CASSQQINTEAFF
TRBV28	.	TRBJ1-5	.	TGTGCCAGCACCGCAGGTCAGCCCCAGCATTTT	CASTAGQPQHF
TRBV29-1	.	TRBJ1-1	.	TGCAGCGTTGAAGTCAGGGGCGGGTACACTGAAGCTTTCTTT	CSVEVRGGYTEAFF
TRBV20-1	TRBD2	TRBJ2-7	few	TGCAGTGCTAGATCCGGGAGGGCCGGGTACGAGCAGTACTTC	CSARSGRAGYEQYF
TRBV6-1	TRBD1	TRBJ2-7	.	TGTGCCAGCGGTGGGACAGGGCAATACGAGCAGTACTTC	CASGGTGQYEQYF
TRBV7-2	TRBD2	TRBJ2-2	.	TGTGCCAGCAGCTTCTACAGCGGGAGCCAAACCGGGGAGCTGTTTTTT	CASSFYSGSQTGELFF
TRBV20-1	TRBD1	TRBJ2-7	.	TGCAGTGCTAGCGACCCCTCCACAGGACAGGGATCTTACGAGCAGTACTTC	CSASDPSTGQGSYEQYF
TRBV7-2	TRBD2	TRBJ2-1	.	TGTGCCAGCAGCACGGCGGCAGCGGGGGGGCTGGATGAGCAGTTCTTC	CASSTAAAGGLDEQFF
TRBV10-3	TRBD1	TRBJ2-6	.	TGTGCCATCACCCCGGACAGGGGGCAATTAGGTGGGGCCAACGTCCTGACTTTC	CAITPDRGQLGGANVLTF
TRBV30	.	TRBJ1-2	.	TGTGCCTGGATCCGCATGAACGATTATGGCTACACCTTC	CAWIRMNDYGYTF
TRBV30	.	TRBJ1-1	.	TGTGCCTCGGGGAGAGTCAACACTGAAGCTTTCTTT	CASGRVNTEAFF
TRBV9	.	TRBJ2-2	.	TGTGCCAGCAGCGTAGAAGGGAAGAGGGTCGGGGAGCTGTTTTTT	CASSVEGKRVGELFF
TRBV27	TRBD1	TRBJ1-1	.	TGTGCCAGCAGTTTAAGAGGACAGGCGAACACTGAAGCTTTCTTT	CASSLRGQANTEAFF
TRBV7-3	.	TRBJ2-3	.	TGTGCCAGCAGCCTTGTGGGGCATGCTCGAGATACGCAGTATTTT	CASSLVGHARDTQYF
TRBV5-6	.	TRBJ1-2	.	TGTGCCAGCAGCTGGGGCGGACGGACTAACTATGGCTACACCTTC	CASSWGGRTNYGYTF
TRBV20-1	TRBD2	TRBJ2-2	.	TGCAGTGCTAGAGGTAGCGGGAGGGCTTACACCGGGGAGCTGTTTTTT	CSARGSGRAYTGELFF
TRBV10-3	.	TRBJ1-2	many	TGTGCCATCAGTGACGGACGAATCTATGGCTACACCTTC	CAISDGRIYGYTF
TRBV20-1	.	TRBJ1-1	few	TGCAGTGCTCTGGGGGGAGAGCACACTGAAGCTTTCTTT	CSALGGEHTEAFF
TRBV29-1	.	TRBJ2-2	.	TGCAGCGTTGAATTGCAGGGACGGAGCGGGGAGCTGTTTTTT	CSVELQGRSGELFF
TRBV28	.	TRBJ2-7	few	TGTGCCAGCGGGGAGGAACCCCTCGCCTACGAGCAGTACTTC	CASGEEPLAYEQYF
TRBV9	.	TRBJ2-5	.	TGTGTCAGCAGCGTAGCAGGGTCCTCAGAGACCCAGTACTTC	CVSSVAGSSETQYF
TRBV3-1	.	TRBJ2-7	once	TGTGCCGGCAGCCAAGATACCATTCGGGCCTACGAGCAGTACTTC	CAGSQDTIRAYEQYF
TRBV5-1	.	TRBJ1-2	few	TGCGCCAGCAGCTTGGCTGGGGCGGAACTATATGGCTACACCTTC	CASSLAGAELYGYTF
TRBV11-2	TRBD1	TRBJ2-7	.	TGTGCCAGCAGCTTAGACGGACAGGGTTTACAGTACTTC	CASSLDGQGLQYF
TRBV20-1	.	TRBJ2-5	few	TGCAGTGCAAGAACCCCAATAGAGGCAGAGACCCAGTACTTC	CSARTPIEAETQYF
TRBV11-2	.	TRBJ2-1	.	TGTGCCAGCAGAAAGTTGGCGATCGCGGCCTACAATGAGCAGTTCTTC	CASRKLAIAAYNEQFF
TRBV4-1	TRBD2	TRBJ2-7	few	TGCGCCAGCAGCCAAGTTCCGGCTAGCGGGGGGGAGTCCTACGAGCAGTACTTC	CASSQVPASGGESYEQYF
TRBV7-8	.	TRBJ2-3	.	TGTGCCAGCAGCGTAGAATTCCACAGGGAGGGAGATACGCAGTATTTT	CASSVEFHREGDTQYF
TRBV27	.	TRBJ2-7	.	TGTGCCAGCAGTTTATACCAGAGCGCTCACTACGAGCAGTACTTC	CASSLYQSAHYEQYF
TRBV6-6	TRBD1	TRBJ2-7	few	TGTGCCAGCAGCTATGGGACAGGGCCGGTCTACGAGCAGTACTTC	CASSYGTGPVYEQYF
TRBV4-1	.	TRBJ2-7	.	TGCGCCAGCAGCCAACCCGTGGACCTGCGGGGTAAATCCTACGAGCAGTACTTC	CASSQPVDLRGKSYEQYF
TRBV24-1	TRBD1	TRBJ2-7	few	TGTGCCACCAGTGAACCGGGCCTCAGACAGGGGATAGGATGCGAGCAGTACTTC	CATSEPGLRQGIGCEQYF
TRBV27	.	TRBJ1-6	.	.	CASSSSTWGDGSPLHF
TRBV7-8	.	TRBJ1-6	few	TGTGCCAGCAGCGAAGGGTACAGGGCCCCCTATAATTCACCCCTCCACTTT	CASSEGYRAPYNSPLHF
TRBV6-5	.	TRBJ2-1	few	TGTGCCAGCAGTTACAAGGCCAGGGCAGCCTACAATGAGCAGTTCTTC	CASSYKARAAYNEQFF